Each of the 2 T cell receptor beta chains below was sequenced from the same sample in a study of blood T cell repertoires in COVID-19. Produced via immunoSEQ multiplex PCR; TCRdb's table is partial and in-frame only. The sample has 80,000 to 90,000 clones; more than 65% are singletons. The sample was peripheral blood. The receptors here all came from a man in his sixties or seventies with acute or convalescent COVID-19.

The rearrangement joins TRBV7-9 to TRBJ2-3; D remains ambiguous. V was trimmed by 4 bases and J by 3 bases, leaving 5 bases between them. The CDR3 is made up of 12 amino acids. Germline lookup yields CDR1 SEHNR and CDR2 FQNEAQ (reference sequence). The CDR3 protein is CASSSFTDTQYF. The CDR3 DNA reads TGTGCCAGCAGCTCGTTTACAGATACGCAGTATTTT.

As DNA, the CDR3 is TGTGCCAGCAGTGGGAGAGGGCAGGGGGCTTACGAGCAGTACTTC. It yields the protein CASSGRGQGAYEQYF. V is TRBV2 and J is TRBJ2-7; TRBD1 aligns across 8 bases. The CDR3 spans 15 residues. Germline V gene data show CDR1 as SNHLY and CDR2 as FYNNEI. The V segment lost 4 bases and the J segment 4 bases; nucleotides outside the gene matches: 9.